This TCR beta chain appears in the sequencing data of a study of neoadjuvant anti-PD-1 for oral cavity cancer. This clone came up once. Germline trimming cut 4 bases from V and 3 bases from J; bases unmatched to any gene: 3. In germline, CDR1 is LNHDA, CDR2 SQIVND (reference sequence). The length of the CDR3 is 14 residues. The sample's time point: after neoadjuvant nivolumab, at surgical resection. Clones were read by immunoSEQ multiplex PCR, and TCRdb kept only the in-frame ones, dropping some. The table shows 10,000 or so clones, with just over 65% occurring only once. This receptor was obtained from a person aged 35-80 years with oral cavity squamous cell carcinoma. The J gene is TRBJ1-1, the V gene TRBV19; 9 positions agree with TRBD1. The input for sequencing was PBMCs, taken after nivolumab (anti-PD-1) treatment. The DNA for the CDR3 is TGTGCCAGTAGTACGGACAGGGGTGACACTGAAGCTTTCTTT. Translated, it gives CASSTDRGDTEAFF.